These T cell receptor beta chains were read from a single sample in a study of Tregs in tolerant kidney transplant recipients. The protocol was immunoSEQ multiplex PCR, while the TCRdb copy is restricted to in-frame clones and leaves out a portion. The sample holds about 110,000 clones, around 87% seen once. Sequencing used CD4+ T cells from blood, obtained before the transplant. These receptors were collected from a human donor who received a combined kidney and bone marrow transplant. CDR3s include the opening cysteine and the closing phenylalanine or tryptophan. D genes are given only for firm matches. Clone sizes are given selectively: once, few, many, or a class where the clone is expanded.

CDR3 length	D gene	V gene	J gene	clone size	CDR3 protein	CDR3 DNA
12	NA	TRBV10-3	TRBJ1-3	NA	CAISDLGNTIYF	TGTGCCATCAGTGATCTGGGAAACACCATATATTTT
12	NA	TRBV7-9	TRBJ1-2	NA	CASSQGNYGYTF	TGTGCCAGCAGCCAGGGGAACTATGGCTACACCTTC
20	TRBD2	TRBV5-1	TRBJ2-1	few	CASSTTPHRLAGSPYNEQFF	TGCGCCAGCAGCACTACTCCTCACCGACTAGCGGGCTCCCCCTACAATGAGCAGTTCTTC
16	TRBD2	TRBV27	TRBJ2-1	NA	CASTTPSGGTYNEQFF	TGTGCCAGCACTACCCCGAGCGGGGGAACATACAATGAGCAGTTCTTC
17	NA	TRBV5-1	TRBJ2-3	NA	CASSLGLTHLYTDTQYF	TGCGCCAGCAGCTTGGGGCTGACACACCTCTACACAGATACGCAGTATTTT
12	TRBD1	TRBV11-2	TRBJ2-1	NA	CASSPRDRRQFF	TGTGCCAGCAGCCCACGGGACAGAAGGCAGTTCTTC
14	NA	TRBV7-8	TRBJ1-2	NA	CASSLAGQGYGYTF	TGTGCCAGCAGCTTAGCGGGCCAGGGCTATGGCTACACCTTC
14	TRBD1	TRBV7-2	TRBJ2-7	NA	CASSLAGGDSEQYF	TGTGCCAGCAGCTTAGCCGGTGGGGACAGCGAGCAGTACTTC
12	TRBD1	TRBV29-1	TRBJ1-2	NA	CSVGTGGYGYTF	TGCAGCGTTGGGACAGGGGGCTATGGCTACACCTTC
15	NA	TRBV4-1	TRBJ1-5	once	CASSPLAVQNQPQHF	TGCGCCAGCAGCCCGCTCGCGGTTCAAAATCAGCCCCAGCATTTT
16	TRBD2	TRBV10-1	TRBJ2-7	NA	CPGAGARCVSSYEQYF	TGCCCGGGAGCGGGAGCTCGATGCGTGAGCTCCTACGAGCAGTACTTC
16	NA	TRBV9	TRBJ1-1	NA	CASSAPGPGGATEAFF	TGTGCCAGCAGCGCCCCGGGCCCCGGAGGGGCCACTGAAGCTTTCTTT
16	TRBD1	TRBV5-1	TRBJ2-5	NA	CASSPQGGVRQETQYF	TGCGCCAGCAGCCCTCAAGGGGGCGTCAGGCAAGAGACCCAGTACTTC
15	TRBD2	TRBV5-1	TRBJ2-3	NA	CASSSGTSRTDTQYF	TGCGCCAGCAGCTCCGGGACTAGCCGCACAGATACGCAGTATTTT
14	TRBD2	TRBV29-1	TRBJ2-1	NA	CSVVAGLSRDEQFF	TGCAGCGTCGTAGCGGGACTTTCCAGGGATGAGCAGTTCTTC
13	TRBD1	TRBV10-3	TRBJ1-2	many	CAISGTGEAGYTF	TGTGCCATCAGTGGGACAGGGGAAGCTGGCTACACCTTC
13	TRBD2	TRBV30	TRBJ2-1	NA	CAGASGVYNEQFF	TGTGCCGGAGCTAGCGGGGTTTACAATGAGCAGTTCTTC
16	TRBD1	TRBV18	TRBJ2-7	NA	CASSPPGQGSTYEQYF	TGTGCCAGCTCACCCCCGGGACAGGGGTCAACCTACGAGCAGTACTTC
13	NA	TRBV5-1	TRBJ1-4	NA	CASSGGVQEKLFF	TGCGCCAGCAGCGGCGGAGTCCAGGAAAAACTGTTTTTT
13	NA	TRBV28	TRBJ2-1	few	CASSPTGSDEQFF	TGTGCCAGCAGCCCTACAGGGTCGGATGAGCAGTTCTTC
16	TRBD2	TRBV9	TRBJ2-5	NA	CASSVGREGRQETQYF	TGTGCCAGCAGCGTAGGCCGGGAGGGGAGGCAAGAGACCCAGTACTTC
11	NA	TRBV7-9	TRBJ2-1	NA	CASSLRGEQFF	TGTGCCAGCAGCCTACGGGGTGAGCAGTTCTTC
16	TRBD2	TRBV7-8	TRBJ2-3	once	CASSPRQARGDDTQYF	TGTGCCAGCAGCCCCAGACAGGCGCGGGGGGACGATACGCAGTATTTT
16	TRBD1	TRBV28	TRBJ2-3	NA	CASSWAGTGYTDTQYF	TGTGCCAGCAGTTGGGCCGGGACAGGGTACACAGATACGCAGTATTTT
16	NA	TRBV19	TRBJ2-7	NA	CASSIGTGSPYYEQYF	TGTGCCAGTAGTATAGGCACAGGTTCTCCTTACTACGAGCAGTACTTC
13	NA	TRBV5-6	TRBJ1-5	NA	CASSLRGNQPQHF	TGTGCCAGCAGCTTGAGGGGAAATCAGCCCCAGCATTTT
16	NA	TRBV5-1	TRBJ1-2	NA	CASSEGRGAAHYGYTF	TGCGCCAGCAGCGAAGGGCGGGGGGCCGCGCACTATGGCTACACCTTC
11	NA	TRBV5-1	TRBJ1-2	few	CASSLTGSYTF	TGCGCCAGCAGCTTGACAGGTTCTTACACCTTC
14	TRBD1	TRBV5-4	TRBJ2-5	NA	CASSGTGSRETQYF	TGTGCCAGCAGCGGGACAGGGTCGAGGGAGACCCAGTACTTC
13	NA	TRBV28	TRBJ1-2	NA	CATPSTGVYGYTF	TGTGCCACCCCGTCGACGGGAGTCTATGGCTACACCTTC
13	TRBD2	TRBV29-1	TRBJ2-7	NA	CSVESGRHYEQYF	TGCAGCGTTGAAAGCGGGAGGCACTACGAGCAGTACTTC
16	NA	TRBV7-9	TRBJ1-2	NA	CASSPGPLRGNYGYTF	TGTGCCAGCAGCCCTGGGCCGTTAAGGGGCAACTATGGCTACACCTTC
16	NA	TRBV19	TRBJ1-5	NA	CASSNRRGGLGQPQHF	TGTGCCAGTAGTAATAGAAGGGGGGGCTTGGGTCAGCCCCAGCATTTT
13	NA	TRBV19	TRBJ1-2	NA	CASHKLQGYGYTF	TGTGCCAGCCATAAGCTTCAGGGTTATGGCTACACCTTC
14	TRBD2	TRBV7-7	TRBJ2-3	NA	CASSLSGMADTQYF	TGTGCCAGCAGCCTTAGCGGGATGGCAGATACGCAGTATTTT
19	NA	TRBV5-6	TRBJ2-7	NA	CASSRTGGELIISSYEQYF	TGTGCCAGCAGCCGAACAGGGGGGGAATTGATAATTAGCTCCTACGAGCAGTACTTC